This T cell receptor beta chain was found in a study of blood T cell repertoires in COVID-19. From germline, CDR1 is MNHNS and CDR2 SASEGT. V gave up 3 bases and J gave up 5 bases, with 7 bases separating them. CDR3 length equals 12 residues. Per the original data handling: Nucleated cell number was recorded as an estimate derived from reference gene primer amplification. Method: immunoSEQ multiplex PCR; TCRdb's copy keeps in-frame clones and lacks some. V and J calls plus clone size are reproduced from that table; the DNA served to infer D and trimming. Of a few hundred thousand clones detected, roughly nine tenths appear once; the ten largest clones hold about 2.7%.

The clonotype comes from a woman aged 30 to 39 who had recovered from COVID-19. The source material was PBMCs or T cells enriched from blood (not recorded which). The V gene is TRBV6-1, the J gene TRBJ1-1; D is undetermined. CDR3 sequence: CASSEPETEAFF. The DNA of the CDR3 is TGTGCCAGCAGTGAGCCGGAGACTGAAGCTTTCTTT.